The sequence of this TCR beta chain was determined in a study of blood T cell repertoires in COVID-19. Study overall: In each case, the material was cDNA or gDNA derived from T cells, B-cell-depleted T cells, or PBMCs.

V was pared by 7 bases and J by 1 base, with 9 bases between. This CDR3 region has 12 residues. Germline values: CDR1 SQVTM, CDR2 ANQGSEA. Original handling: Estimation of nucleated cell counts was performed using reference gene primer amplification. Method: immunoSEQ multiplex PCR; TCRdb's copy keeps in-frame clones and lacks some. V and J calls and clone size are those listed in that table; D and trimming were worked out from the DNA. The table includes fewer than 700,000 clones, roughly nine tenths detected once. This clone was seen a handful of times. V usage is TRBV29-1 and J usage is TRBJ2-3, with D possibly matching TRBD1 (5 bases). This receptor was obtained from a woman between 50 and 59 years old with COVID-19, enrolled during active disease. What was sequenced was peripheral blood. The CDR3 bases are TGCAGCGCTACGACAGGCACAGATACGCAGTATTTT. It encodes CSATTGTDTQYF.